This T cell receptor (beta chain) was profiled in a study of OX40 agonist ivuxolimab in advanced cancers. At baseline, cycle 4 day 1, and cycle 7 day 1, blood was sampled. The table came from immunoSEQ multiplex PCR; TCRdb's copy has only in-frame clones and leaves some out. The sample lists over 20,000 clones, roughly four fifths occurring once. Trimming left V 0 bases short and J 0 bases short, with 7 bases between. The CDR3 length is 16 residues. Germline V gene data show CDR1 as SGHNT and CDR2 as YYREEE (reference sequence). This specimen was CD4+ or CD8+ T cells sorted from blood, taken in a trial of the OX40 agonist ivuxolimab. The receptor was derived from an adult with an advanced solid tumor such as melanoma, head and neck, liver or kidney cancer. This chain uses TRBV5-4 with TRBJ1-6; no clear D. The CDR3 loop reads CASSLAGISYNSPLHF. CDR3 nucleotides: TGTGCCAGCAGCTTGGCGGGGATCTCCTATAATTCACCCCTCCACTTT.